These T cell receptor beta chains were read from a single sample in a study of blood T cell repertoires in COVID-19. Measured with immunoSEQ multiplex PCR; TCRdb has only the in-frame clones, and not every one. The repertoire has roughly 200,000 clones, roughly 84% of them found once; the top ten carry about 20%. The sequenced material came from peripheral blood. These receptors were collected from a person aged 70 to 85 with COVID-19, enrolled during active disease. Each CDR3 is given with its conserved first and last residue. D genes are given only for firm matches. The size field is filled for only some rows; it gives once, few, many or a size class.

d_gene: TRBD2; abundance: few; j_gene: TRBJ2-7; v_gene: TRBV18; CDR3nt: TGTGCCAGCTCACGCCTAGCGGGAGCTTCGGGGGGTAACGAGCAGTACTTC; CDR3aa: CASSRLAGASGGNEQYF
d_gene: NA; abundance: NA; j_gene: TRBJ1-4; v_gene: TRBV18; CDR3nt: TGTGCCAGCTCACTCGACAGTAGTGAAAAACTGTTTTTT; CDR3aa: CASSLDSSEKLFF
d_gene: TRBD2; abundance: NA; j_gene: TRBJ2-2; v_gene: TRBV9; CDR3nt: TGTGCCAGCAGCGTAGGCGCGGGGGGAGACACCGGGGAGCTGTTTTTT; CDR3aa: CASSVGAGGDTGELFF
d_gene: NA; abundance: NA; j_gene: TRBJ1-4; v_gene: TRBV3-1/TRBV3-2; CDR3nt: TGTGCCAGCAGCCAACAGGGTAAAGGTAATGAAAAACTGTTTTTT; CDR3aa: CASSQQGKGNEKLFF
d_gene: NA; abundance: NA; j_gene: TRBJ2-7; v_gene: TRBV28; CDR3nt: TGTGCCAGCAGACCTGACAGTTACGAGCAGTACTTC; CDR3aa: CASRPDSYEQYF
d_gene: TRBD2; abundance: NA; j_gene: TRBJ2-5; v_gene: TRBV3-1/TRBV3-2; CDR3nt: TGTGCCAGCAGCCAAGATAGGGTAATGAGTGGGGCGGGAGCTTTTTGGGAGACCCAGTACTTC; CDR3aa: CASSQDRVMSGAGAFWETQYF
d_gene: TRBD1; abundance: NA; j_gene: TRBJ2-5; v_gene: TRBV4-3; CDR3nt: TGCGCCAGCAGCCAAGATGGACAGGGATGGGAGACCCAGTACTTC; CDR3aa: CASSQDGQGWETQYF
d_gene: NA; abundance: NA; j_gene: TRBJ2-4; v_gene: TRBV19; CDR3nt: TGTGCCAGTAGTATTCTGGGGCTAGCCAAAAACATTCAGTACTTC; CDR3aa: CASSILGLAKNIQYF
d_gene: NA; abundance: NA; j_gene: TRBJ2-3; v_gene: TRBV27; CDR3nt: TGTGCCAGCAGTTTAGGTGTGGCTAGTACAGATACGCAGTATTTT; CDR3aa: CASSLGVASTDTQYF
d_gene: NA; abundance: NA; j_gene: TRBJ2-3; v_gene: TRBV5-1; CDR3nt: TGCGCCAGCAGCTTGGGAGCCCTCAGGGCAGATACGCAGTATTTT; CDR3aa: CASSLGALRADTQYF
d_gene: TRBD1; abundance: NA; j_gene: TRBJ1-4; v_gene: TRBV27; CDR3nt: TGTGCCAGCAGTTTAAGGGACAGGAATGAAAAACTGTTTTTT; CDR3aa: CASSLRDRNEKLFF
d_gene: TRBD2; abundance: NA; j_gene: TRBJ2-3; v_gene: TRBV4-1; CDR3nt: TGCGCCAGCAGCCACCTTGGGACTAGCGGGAGTGATACGCAGTATTTT; CDR3aa: CASSHLGTSGSDTQYF
d_gene: NA; abundance: NA; j_gene: TRBJ1-1; v_gene: TRBV6-6; CDR3nt: TGTGCCAGCAGTTACCAAGGATGGAGTACAAACACTGAAGCTTTCTTT; CDR3aa: CASSYQGWSTNTEAFF
d_gene: TRBD1; abundance: NA; j_gene: TRBJ1-2; v_gene: TRBV28; CDR3nt: TGTGCCAGCAGTATCCCGGGACAGCCCTATGGCTACACCTTC; CDR3aa: CASSIPGQPYGYTF
d_gene: NA; abundance: NA; j_gene: TRBJ2-7; v_gene: TRBV27; CDR3nt: TGTGCCAGCGAGACGGGGCGGGACAGACGTTACGAGCAGTACTTC; CDR3aa: CASETGRDRRYEQYF
d_gene: NA; abundance: NA; j_gene: TRBJ2-7; v_gene: TRBV23-1; CDR3nt: TGCGCCAGCAGTCTACTATGGAGCGTGTTCGACGAGCAGTACTTC; CDR3aa: CASSLLWSVFDEQYF
d_gene: TRBD1; abundance: NA; j_gene: TRBJ1-2; v_gene: TRBV3-1/TRBV3-2; CDR3nt: TGTGCCAGCAGCCCAACAGGGGGTGGCTACACCTTC; CDR3aa: CASSPTGGGYTF
d_gene: NA; abundance: once; j_gene: TRBJ1-1; v_gene: TRBV7-2; CDR3nt: TGTGCCAGCAGCCTGGCAGGGTTGAACACTGAAGCTTTCTTT; CDR3aa: CASSLAGLNTEAFF
d_gene: NA; abundance: NA; j_gene: TRBJ2-5; v_gene: TRBV6-5; CDR3nt: TGTGCCAGCGAGGCCGCCCAGAGGGAGACCCAGTACTTC; CDR3aa: CASEAAQRETQYF
d_gene: NA; abundance: few; j_gene: TRBJ1-4; v_gene: TRBV27; CDR3nt: TGTGCCAGCAGTTTAAATAGGATGCGTATCCGGGGGGAAAAACTGTTTTTT; CDR3aa: CASSLNRMRIRGEKLFF
d_gene: NA; abundance: NA; j_gene: TRBJ2-1; v_gene: TRBV2; CDR3nt: TGTGCCAGCGCGGGTAGCTACCCCTACAATGAGCAGTTCTTC; CDR3aa: CASAGSYPYNEQFF
d_gene: NA; abundance: NA; j_gene: TRBJ2-5; v_gene: TRBV4-3; CDR3nt: TGCGCCAGCAGCCAAGAGCTCAGGGATCCTGAGACCCAGTACTTC; CDR3aa: CASSQELRDPETQYF
d_gene: NA; abundance: NA; j_gene: TRBJ2-3; v_gene: TRBV12-3/TRBV12-4; CDR3nt: TGTGCCAGCAGTTTTTCAGGATCAGATACGCAGTATTTT; CDR3aa: CASSFSGSDTQYF
d_gene: NA; abundance: NA; j_gene: TRBJ2-3; v_gene: TRBV19; CDR3nt: TGTGCCAGTAGTATCGGACTACCCACAGATACGCAGTATTTT; CDR3aa: CASSIGLPTDTQYF
d_gene: TRBD2; abundance: once; j_gene: TRBJ2-3; v_gene: TRBV6-2/TRBV6-3; CDR3nt: TGTGCCAGCAGTTATGACCGACTAGCACAAGATACGCAGTATTTT; CDR3aa: CASSYDRLAQDTQYF
d_gene: TRBD1; abundance: NA; j_gene: TRBJ1-5; v_gene: TRBV5-1; CDR3nt: TGCGCCAGCAGCTTGGAGGGACAGCATAATCAGCCCCAGCATTTT; CDR3aa: CASSLEGQHNQPQHF
d_gene: NA; abundance: NA; j_gene: TRBJ1-2; v_gene: TRBV3-1/TRBV3-2; CDR3nt: TGTGCCAGCAGCAACCCTCGTCAGGGGAACTATGGCTACACCTTC; CDR3aa: CASSNPRQGNYGYTF
d_gene: NA; abundance: NA; j_gene: TRBJ2-1; v_gene: TRBV15; CDR3nt: TGTGCCACCAGCAGGTCGAGTCTCTACAATGAGCAGTTCTTC; CDR3aa: CATSRSSLYNEQFF
d_gene: NA; abundance: NA; j_gene: TRBJ2-3; v_gene: TRBV30; CDR3nt: TGTGCCTGGAGTGTAAGGGGAGATACGCAGTATTTT; CDR3aa: CAWSVRGDTQYF
d_gene: NA; abundance: NA; j_gene: TRBJ2-7; v_gene: TRBV18; CDR3nt: TGTGCCAGCTCACCAGGCAGGCCCTCCTACGAGCAGTACTTC; CDR3aa: CASSPGRPSYEQYF
d_gene: NA; abundance: few; j_gene: TRBJ2-4; v_gene: TRBV29-1; CDR3nt: TGCAGCGTTGAACCACAGGGTGTAGCCAAAAACATTCAGTACTTC; CDR3aa: CSVEPQGVAKNIQYF
d_gene: TRBD1; abundance: NA; j_gene: TRBJ2-1; v_gene: TRBV28; CDR3nt: TGTGCCAGCAGTTGGACAGGGTACAATGAGCAGTTCTTC; CDR3aa: CASSWTGYNEQFF
d_gene: TRBD2; abundance: NA; j_gene: TRBJ2-1; v_gene: TRBV10-3; CDR3nt: TGTGCCATCAGTGGGAAGGACAAGCGGGGAGCTCAATACAATGAGCAGTTCTTC; CDR3aa: CAISGKDKRGAQYNEQFF
d_gene: TRBD2; abundance: NA; j_gene: TRBJ2-1; v_gene: TRBV7-2; CDR3nt: TGTGCCAGCAGCCCTACGACTAGCGGGAGGGTCAGTGAGCAGTTCTTC; CDR3aa: CASSPTTSGRVSEQFF
d_gene: NA; abundance: once; j_gene: TRBJ2-7; v_gene: TRBV6-2/TRBV6-3; CDR3nt: TGTGCCAGCAGTGACCCCGGTCGTGGGCGGGACTACGAGCAGTACTTC; CDR3aa: CASSDPGRGRDYEQYF